The 28 T cell receptor beta chains reported below all come from one sample, sequenced in a study of T cell changes during pregnancy in multiple sclerosis. Libraries were prepared by immunoSEQ multiplex PCR; TCRdb keeps only in-frame clonotypes and omits some of them. The sample holds tens of thousands of clones, 94% seen once. Specimen: CD8+ T cells from peripheral blood mononuclear cells, collected before pregnancy. Receptor source: a female donor with multiple sclerosis, enrolled in a pregnancy study.

The chain employs TRBV7-6 and TRBJ2-7; TRBD2 is a possible D gene (6 bases). The V gene's germline CDR1 is SGHVS and CDR2 FNYEAQ. The CDR3 covers 14 residues. Trimming took off 5 bases at V and 3 bases at J, with 14 bases between the two ends. CDR3 in amino acids: CASSPRAGSYEQYF. In DNA form, the CDR3 reads TGTGCCAGCAGCCCTAGGGCGGGAAGCTACGAGCAGTACTTC.

The genes are TRBV5-6 and TRBJ2-7; D remains unclear. Per germline, CDR1 SGHDT and CDR2 YYEEEE. The CDR3 totals 12 residues. V shed 0 bases and J shed 7 bases, with 8 bases lying between them. CDR3 sequence reads: CASSLANGEQYF. In DNA, the CDR3 is TGTGCCAGCAGCTTGGCCAACGGGGAGCAGTACTTC. Together with reference TRBV5-6 and TRBJ2-7, the CDR3 gives the full variable domain: DAGVTQSPTHLIKTRGQQVTLRCSPKSGHDTVSWYQQALGQGPQFIFQYYEEEERQRGNFPDRFSGHQFPNYSSELNVNALLLGDSALYLCASSLANGEQYFGPGTRLTVT.

This clone was seen once. V usage is TRBV4-1 and J usage is TRBJ2-2; D is possibly TRBD2 (5 bases). The CDR3 sequence is 15 residues long. Trimming stripped 0 bases from V and 1 base from J, with 6 bases between. The germline V gene encodes CDR1 MGHRA and CDR2 YSYEKL. The chain's CDR3 is CASSQELGNTGELFF. CDR3 nucleotides: TGCGCCAGCAGCCAAGAACTAGGGAACACCGGGGAGCTGTTTTTT.

This clone was counted a single time. The gene calls are TRBV27 and TRBJ2-7, with D tentatively TRBD1 (6 bases). CDR1 and CDR2 (germline): MNHEY, SMNVEV (reference sequence). V lost 2 bases and J lost 3, with 11 bases in between. The CDR3 runs 14 residues. The CDR3 reads CASSLITGSYEQYF. CDR3 in DNA: TGTGCCAGCAGTTTAATCACAGGGAGCTACGAGCAGTACTTC.

This clone was counted once. The V and J genes are TRBV4-3 and TRBJ2-2; maybe TRBD1 (6 bases). Deletions cut 1 base from V and 9 bases from J, with 6 bases between. CDR1 is LGHNA and CDR2 is YSLEER in the germline V gene. The CDR3 covers 12 residues. The CDR3 sequence: CASSQGGRELFF. CDR3 in DNA: TGCGCCAGCAGCCAAGGGGGGCGGGAGCTGTTTTTT.

The chain couples TRBV19 to TRBJ2-7; D not resolved. Germline V gives CDR1 LNHDA, CDR2 SQIVND (reference sequence). V was pared by 4 bases and J by 3 bases, with 10 bases between. The CDR3 sequence is 13 residues long. CDR3 residues: CASSTLTGYEQYF. Written as DNA, the CDR3 is TGTGCCAGTAGTACTCTAACGGGCTACGAGCAGTACTTC.

The chain employs TRBV27 and TRBJ2-7; 7 bases match TRBD1. J was trimmed by 3 bases and V by 4 bases; bases with no gene match: 3. The germline CDR1 and CDR2 sequences are MNHEY and SMNVEV (reference sequence). The CDR3 length is 13 residues. CDR3 DNA sequence: TGTGCCAGCAGTTGGGGACAGTACTACGAGCAGTACTTC. This encodes CASSWGQYYEQYF.

The chain uses TRBV14 and TRBJ1-1; D gene uncertain. Per germline, CDR1 SGHDN and CDR2 FVKESK. The CDR3 has 14 residues. The V and J ends lost 0 bases and 0 bases respectively, with 5 bases between them. CDR3 DNA sequence: TGTGCCAGCAGCCAAGATTGGCTGAACACTGAAGCTTTCTTT. It specifies CASSQDWLNTEAFF.

V usage is TRBV27 and J usage is TRBJ2-1; 16 bases line up with TRBD2. This CDR3 is built from 18 residues. Looked up from germline, CDR1 is MNHEY and CDR2 is SMNVEV (reference sequence). With V trimmed by 1 base and J by 8 bases, 8 bases remained unmatched. The CDR3 reads CASSLWGLAGGRGDEQFF. DNA of the CDR3: TGTGCCAGCAGTTTATGGGGACTAGCGGGAGGGAGGGGCGATGAGCAGTTCTTC.

CDR3 loop: CASSQASGQGAFF. CDR3 nucleotides: TGCGCCAGCAGCCAAGCCTCGGGACAGGGAGCTTTCTTT. V usage is TRBV4-1 and J usage is TRBJ1-1, with TRBD1 identical over 9 bases. The CDR3 runs 13 residues. With V trimmed by 1 base and J by 10 bases, 4 bases remained unmatched. Germline CDR1 is MGHRA and CDR2 is YSYEKL.

This chain connects TRBV4-3 to TRBJ2-1, with D possibly TRBD1 on 5 matching bases. Germline V gene lookup returns CDR1 LGHNA and CDR2 YSLEER. There are 18 residues in the CDR3. Trimming left V 0 bases short and J 0 bases short, with 15 bases between. As DNA, the CDR3 is TGCGCCAGCAGCCAAGATGGGGCCCTGTACAGCTCCTACAATGAGCAGTTCTTC. It encodes CASSQDGALYSSYNEQFF.

V is TRBV7-6 and J is TRBJ1-3, with 8 bases identical to TRBD1. Trimming took 5 bases from V and 4 from J; bases not matched to a gene: 4. CDR3 length equals 14 residues. Germline V CDR1 and CDR2: SGHVS, FNYEAQ. The DNA of the CDR3 is TGTGCCAGCAGCCCGAGACAGGGGGGAAACACCATATATTTT. Its protein product is CASSPRQGGNTIYF.

The J gene is TRBJ2-3, the V gene TRBV6-1; 8 bases are shared with TRBD1. The germline CDR1 and CDR2 sequences are MNHNS and SASEGT. Trimming took 6 bases from V and 4 from J; bases not matched to a gene: 3. The CDR3 spans 13 residues. The DNA of the CDR3 is TGTGCCAGCAGGAAACAGGGGGCAGATACGCAGTATTTT. Protein: CASRKQGADTQYF.

The chain joins TRBV5-6 to TRBJ2-3; D is possibly TRBD1 (6 bases). The germline V gene has CDR1 SGHDT and CDR2 YYEEEE. Trimming pared 0 bases from V and 2 bases from J, leaving 10 bases between. This CDR3 comprises 15 residues. CDR3 loop: CASSLDTGYTDTQYF. The CDR3 DNA is TGTGCCAGCAGCTTGGATACAGGGTACACAGATACGCAGTATTTT.

The sample holds one count of this clone. The rearrangement uses TRBV7-9 and TRBJ2-2; TRBD2 aligns across 11 bases. The ends lost 5 bases at V and 3 bases at J; junction bases unmatched: 5. Germline V gives CDR1 SEHNR, CDR2 FQNEAQ (reference sequence). This CDR3 is built from 16 residues. The CDR3 loop reads CASSPGLAGYTGELFF. The CDR3 DNA is TGTGCCAGCAGCCCAGGACTAGCGGGTTACACCGGGGAGCTGTTTTTT.

V is TRBV27 and J is TRBJ2-7; 7 bases are a match to TRBD1. CDR3 length: 15 residues. V was clipped by 2 bases and J by 7 bases; unmatched bases: 11. Germline V CDR1 and CDR2: MNHEY, SMNVEV (reference sequence). In DNA, the CDR3 is TGTGCCAGCAGTTTAAGTGGACAGGACCGTCGTGAGCAGTACTTC. This codes for CASSLSGQDRREQYF.

Regarding this clone: The identical CDR3 is also encoded by other nucleotide sequences in the sample. The chain recombines TRBV27 with TRBJ2-7; D gene unclear. Germline assignment: CDR1 MNHEY and CDR2 SMNVEV (reference sequence). This CDR3 has 14 amino acids. The ends were cut back, 2 bases at V and 0 bases at J, with 8 bases in the middle. CDR3 in DNA: TGTGCCAGCAGTTTAAGCCCTAGCTCCTACGAGCAGTACTTC. Residues: CASSLSPSSYEQYF.

This chain uses TRBV5-8 with TRBJ2-1, with TRBD2 identical over 8 bases. After removal of 5 bases from V and 0 bases from J, the junction contained 7 bases not matched to a gene. The CDR3 runs to 16 residues. CDR1 and CDR2 (germline): SGHTS, YDEGEE. The DNA of the CDR3 is TGTGCCAGCAGACCGACTAGCGATTCCTCCTACAATGAGCAGTTCTTC. Its translation: CASRPTSDSSYNEQFF. The complete variable domain, with remaining parts taken from reference TRBV5-8 and TRBJ2-1, reads EAGVTQSPTHLIKTRGQQATLRCSPISGHTSVYWYQQALGLGLQFLLWYDEGEERNRGNFPPRFSGRQFPNYSSELNVNALELEDSALYLCASRPTSDSSYNEQFFGPGTRLTVL.

The V gene is TRBV27, the J gene TRBJ2-1; tentatively, D is TRBD1 (6 bases). Looked up from germline, CDR1 is MNHEY and CDR2 is SMNVEV (reference sequence). The CDR3 totals 14 residues. V lost 3 bases, J lost 5 bases, and 11 bases lay in between. In nucleotides, the CDR3 is TGTGCCAGCAGTTTGAGAGGGGGACACAATGAGCAGTTCTTC. Translation gives CASSLRGGHNEQFF.

V is TRBV5-1 and J is TRBJ2-1, with TRBD2 matching over 10 bases. Germline V gene lookup returns CDR1 SGHRS and CDR2 YFSETQ. With 6 bases clipped from V and 5 bases from J, the junction kept 2 bases outside the gene matches. This CDR3 contains 13 residues. CDR3 sequence reads: CASKGLADNEQFF. CDR3 bases: TGCGCCAGCAAAGGACTAGCGGACAATGAGCAGTTCTTC.

This chain joins TRBV14 and TRBJ2-1; TRBD1 aligns across 7 bases. V shed 4 bases and J 4 bases; nucleotides not matched to a gene: 13. Germline values: CDR1 SGHDN, CDR2 FVKESK. The CDR3 runs to 17 residues. Here the CDR3 reads CASSRDPGTETYNEQFF. CDR3 nucleotide sequence: TGTGCCAGCAGCCGCGACCCCGGGACAGAGACTTACAATGAGCAGTTCTTC.

The chain uses TRBV7-9 and TRBJ2-7; D may be TRBD2 (6 bases). The V and J ends lost 4 bases and 2 bases respectively, with 18 bases between them. The germline V gene encodes CDR1 SEHNR and CDR2 FQNEAQ (reference sequence). This CDR3 comprises 16 residues. The CDR3 sequence: CASSSSSGTLTYEQYF. CDR3 nucleotide sequence: TGTGCCAGCAGCTCTAGCTCCGGGACTCTAACCTACGAGCAGTACTTC.

The genes are TRBV5-4 and TRBJ2-7; 9 nucleotides align to TRBD2. The CDR3 loop spans 14 amino acids. Germline CDR1 reads SGHNT; CDR2 reads YYREEE (reference sequence). The V gene end was trimmed by 0 bases and the J gene end by 7 bases; junction bases not matched to a gene: 5. This CDR3 is CASSLGGRAWEQYF. The CDR3 DNA reads TGTGCCAGCAGCTTGGGCGGGAGGGCTTGGGAGCAGTACTTC.

The V and J genes are TRBV11-2 and TRBJ2-5; TRBD2 aligns across 11 bases. The CDR3 sequence is 16 residues long. Germline V gene lookup returns CDR1 SGHAT and CDR2 FQNNGV. V was pared by 6 bases and J by 3 bases, with 9 bases of the junction left unmatched. The CDR3 DNA sequence: TGTGCCAGCAGTACTACGATGGGACTAGCGGAAGAGACCCAGTACTTC. The encoded protein is CASSTTMGLAEETQYF.

The chain recombines TRBV6-1 with TRBJ2-5, with a weak D call TRBD2 (5 bases). The ends were cut back, 0 bases at V and 5 bases at J, with 7 bases in the middle. In germline, CDR1 is MNHNS, CDR2 SASEGT. The CDR3 is 13 amino acids. The CDR3: CASSEARRETQYF. CDR3 nucleotides: TGTGCCAGCAGTGAAGCGCGGAGGGAGACCCAGTACTTC.

CDR3 amino acids: CASSSSGQGSSYEQYF. Written as DNA, the CDR3 is TGCGCCAGCAGCTCCTCGGGACAGGGGTCCTCCTACGAGCAGTACTTC. V and J are TRBV4-1 and TRBJ2-7; 10 bases line up with TRBD1. CDR3 length: 16 residues. CDR1 MGHRA and CDR2 YSYEKL come from the germline V gene. Trimming took 5 bases from V and 0 from J; bases not matched to a gene: 7.

The chain links TRBV13 to TRBJ2-7; 8 bases are a match to TRBD2. The CDR3 consists of 14 residues. CDR1 is PRHDT, CDR2 FYEKMQ, per germline (reference sequence). Trimming cost V 4 bases and J 4 bases; bases outside gene matches: 6. CDR3 nucleotide sequence: TGTGCCAGCAGCTCGACTAGCGATCGTTACGAGCAGTACTTC. Its protein product is CASSSTSDRYEQYF.

The rearrangement joins TRBV29-1 to TRBJ2-1; D call uncertain. The CDR3 contains 10 residues. The V gene lost 2 bases and the J gene lost 6 bases, with 2 bases spanning the gap. Germline lookup yields CDR1 SQVTM and CDR2 ANQGSEA. The CDR3 sequence: CSVELNEQFF. The CDR3 DNA is TGCAGCGTTGAACTCAATGAGCAGTTCTTC.